The next 2 T cell receptor beta chains were all read from a single sample in a study of cytomegalovirus exposure and HLA in healthy donors. The PCR was carried out with 60 Vbeta primers and 13 Jbeta primers. The assay was immunoSEQ multiplex PCR, and TCRdb's table has in-frame clones only and misses some. The data show over 100,000 clones, 63% seen once. The material sequenced was PBMCs. These receptors all stem from a human donor in good health.

This clone has more than one count but fewer than ten. This chain uses TRBV27 with TRBJ2-7, with a tentative D call TRBD1 (6 bases). This CDR3 spans 15 amino acids. Germline CDR1 MNHEY, CDR2 SMNVEV (reference sequence). The ends were cut back, 3 bases at V and 0 bases at J, with 12 bases in the middle. DNA of the CDR3: TGTGCCAGCAGTTTTCTAGACAGGTACTCCTACGAGCAGTACTTC. Translation gives CASSFLDRYSYEQYF.

The chain is built from TRBV28 and TRBJ2-7; TRBD2 agrees at 9 bases. Germline CDR1 reads MDHEN; CDR2 reads SYDVKM. The CDR3 length is 13 residues. Unmatched junction bases numbered 1, after V lost 6 bases and J lost 1 base. The CDR3 DNA reads TGTGCCAGCAGGACTAGCGGTTCCTACGAGCAGTACTTC. Amino acid sequence: CASRTSGSYEQYF.